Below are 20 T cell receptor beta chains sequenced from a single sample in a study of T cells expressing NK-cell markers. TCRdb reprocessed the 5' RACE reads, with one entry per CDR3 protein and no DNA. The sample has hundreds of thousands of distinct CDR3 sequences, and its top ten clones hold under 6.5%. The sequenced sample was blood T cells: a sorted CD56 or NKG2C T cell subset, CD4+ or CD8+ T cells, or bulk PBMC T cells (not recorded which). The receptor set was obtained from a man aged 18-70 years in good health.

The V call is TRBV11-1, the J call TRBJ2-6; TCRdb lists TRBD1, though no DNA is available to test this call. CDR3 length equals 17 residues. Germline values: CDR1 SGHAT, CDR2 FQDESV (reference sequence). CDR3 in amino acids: CASSSGTGRAGANVLTF.

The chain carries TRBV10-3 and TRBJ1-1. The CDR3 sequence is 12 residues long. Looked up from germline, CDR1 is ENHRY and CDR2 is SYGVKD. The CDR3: CAISAQGPEAFF.

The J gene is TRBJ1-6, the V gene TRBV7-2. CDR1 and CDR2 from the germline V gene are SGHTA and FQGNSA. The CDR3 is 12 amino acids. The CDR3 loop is CASSLYRAPLHF.

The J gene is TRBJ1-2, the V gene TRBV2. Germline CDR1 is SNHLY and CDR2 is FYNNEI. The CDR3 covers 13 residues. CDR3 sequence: CASSQEGLYGYTF.

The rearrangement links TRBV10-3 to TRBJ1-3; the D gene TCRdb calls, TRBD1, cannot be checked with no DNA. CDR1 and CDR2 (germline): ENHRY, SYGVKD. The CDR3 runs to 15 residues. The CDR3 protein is CAISESDSLPDTIYF.

CDR3 loop: CASSNGISDYGYTF. The chain recombines TRBV5-1 with TRBJ1-2; TCRdb's D call of TRBD1 is untestable without DNA. Germline V gene sequence: CDR1 SGHRS, CDR2 YFSETQ. This CDR3 has 14 amino acids.

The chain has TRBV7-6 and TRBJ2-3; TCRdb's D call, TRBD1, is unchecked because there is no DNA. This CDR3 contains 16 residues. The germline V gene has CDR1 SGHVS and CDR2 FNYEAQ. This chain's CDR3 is CASSPGWRGREDTQYF.

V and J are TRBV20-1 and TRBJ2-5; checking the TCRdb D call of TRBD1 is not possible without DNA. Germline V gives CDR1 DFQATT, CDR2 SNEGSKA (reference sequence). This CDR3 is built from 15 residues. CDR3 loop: CSARDPHKPLETQYF.

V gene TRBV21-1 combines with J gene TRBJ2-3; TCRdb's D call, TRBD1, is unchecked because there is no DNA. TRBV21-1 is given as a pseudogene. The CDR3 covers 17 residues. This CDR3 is CASSRELGQGAVDTQYF.

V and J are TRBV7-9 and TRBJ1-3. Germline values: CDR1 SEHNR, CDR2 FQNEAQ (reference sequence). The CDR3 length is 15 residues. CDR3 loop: CASSIKGSSGNTIYF. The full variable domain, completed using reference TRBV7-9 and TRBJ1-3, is DTGVSQNPRHKITKRGQNVTFRCDPISEHNRLYWYRQTLGQGPEFLTYFQNEAQLEKSRLLSDRFSAERPKGSFSTLEIQRTEQGDSAMYLCASSIKGSSGNTIYFGEGSWLTVV.

CDR3 loop: CAISGGTGSNEQFF. This rearrangement joins TRBV10-3 to TRBJ2-1; checking the TCRdb D call of TRBD1 is not possible without DNA. The CDR3 is made up of 14 amino acids. The germline gives CDR1 ENHRY, CDR2 SYGVKD.

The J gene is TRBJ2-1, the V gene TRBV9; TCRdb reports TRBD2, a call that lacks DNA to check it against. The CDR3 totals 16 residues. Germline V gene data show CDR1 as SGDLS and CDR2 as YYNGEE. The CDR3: CASSGLRSSSYNEQFF.

CDR3 loop: CASSTADRLLTGNTIYF. This chain connects TRBV12-3 or TRBV12-4 to TRBJ1-3; TCRdb calls TRBD1, which cannot be checked without DNA. The CDR3 runs to 17 residues.

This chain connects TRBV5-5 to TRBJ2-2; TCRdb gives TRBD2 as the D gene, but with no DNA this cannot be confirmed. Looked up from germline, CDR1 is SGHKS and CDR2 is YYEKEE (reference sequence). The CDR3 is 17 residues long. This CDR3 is CASSLLSSGGNTGELFF.

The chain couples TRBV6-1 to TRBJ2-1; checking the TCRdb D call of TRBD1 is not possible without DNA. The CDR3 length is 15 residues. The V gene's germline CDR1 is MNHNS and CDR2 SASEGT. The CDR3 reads CASSRGDRARNEQFF.

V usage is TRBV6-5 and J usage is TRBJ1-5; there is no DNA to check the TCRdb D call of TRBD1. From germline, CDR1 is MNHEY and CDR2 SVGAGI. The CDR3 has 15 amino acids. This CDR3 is CASNDRGGGNQPQHF.

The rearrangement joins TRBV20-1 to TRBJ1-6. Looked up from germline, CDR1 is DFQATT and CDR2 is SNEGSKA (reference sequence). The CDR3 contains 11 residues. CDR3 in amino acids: CSARNGTPLHF.

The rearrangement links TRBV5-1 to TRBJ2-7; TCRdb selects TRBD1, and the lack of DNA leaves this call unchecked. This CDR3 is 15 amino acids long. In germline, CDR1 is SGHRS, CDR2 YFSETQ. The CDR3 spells CASSLGGDSRYEQYF.

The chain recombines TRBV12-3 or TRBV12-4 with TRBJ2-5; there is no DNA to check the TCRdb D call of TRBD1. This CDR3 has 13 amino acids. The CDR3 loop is CASSPSTEETQYF.

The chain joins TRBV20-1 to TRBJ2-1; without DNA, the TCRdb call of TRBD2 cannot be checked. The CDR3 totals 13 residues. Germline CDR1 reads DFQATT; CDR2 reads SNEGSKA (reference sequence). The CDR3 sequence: CSALPGLNNEQFF.